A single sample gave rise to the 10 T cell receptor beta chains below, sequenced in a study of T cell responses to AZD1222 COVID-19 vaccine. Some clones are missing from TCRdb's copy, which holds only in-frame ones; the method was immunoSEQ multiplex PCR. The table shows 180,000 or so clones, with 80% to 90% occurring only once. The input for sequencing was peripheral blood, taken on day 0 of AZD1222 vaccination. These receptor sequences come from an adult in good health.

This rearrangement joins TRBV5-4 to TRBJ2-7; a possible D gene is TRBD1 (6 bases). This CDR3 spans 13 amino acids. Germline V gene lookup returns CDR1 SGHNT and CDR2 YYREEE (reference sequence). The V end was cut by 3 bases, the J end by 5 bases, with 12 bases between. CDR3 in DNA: TGTGCCAGCAGCTATAGACGACAGGACGAGCAGTACTTC. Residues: CASSYRRQDEQYF. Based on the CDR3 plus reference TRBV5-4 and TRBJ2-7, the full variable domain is ETGVTQSPTHLIKTRGQQVTLRCSSQSGHNTVSWYQQALGQGPQFIFQYYREEENGRGNFPPRFSGLQFPNYSSELNVNALELDDSALYLCASSYRRQDEQYFGPGTRLTVT.

This chain's CDR3 is CAWSLQVGNTEAFF. CDR3 DNA sequence: TGTGCCTGGAGTCTACAGGTGGGGAACACTGAAGCTTTCTTT. The chain combines TRBV30 with TRBJ1-1; a possible D gene is TRBD1 (5 bases). The V gene lost 2 bases and the J gene lost 1 base, with 11 bases spanning the gap. Germline CDR1 GTSNPN, CDR2 SVGIG (reference sequence). This CDR3 is 14 amino acids long.

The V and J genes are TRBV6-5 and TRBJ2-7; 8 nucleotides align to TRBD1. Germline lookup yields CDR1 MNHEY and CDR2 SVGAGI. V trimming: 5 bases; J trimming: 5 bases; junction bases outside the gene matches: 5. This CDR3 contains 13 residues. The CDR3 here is CASSRTGSHEQYF. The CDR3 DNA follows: TGTGCCAGCAGTCGGACAGGGAGCCACGAGCAGTACTTC.

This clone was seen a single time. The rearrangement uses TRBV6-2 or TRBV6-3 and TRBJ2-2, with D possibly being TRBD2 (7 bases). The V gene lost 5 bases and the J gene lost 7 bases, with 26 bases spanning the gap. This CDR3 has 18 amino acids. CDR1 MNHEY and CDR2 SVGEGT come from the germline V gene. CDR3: CASSTGRTDWGLGGELFF. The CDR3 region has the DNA TGTGCCAGCAGTACCGGGAGGACAGATTGGGGACTGGGCGGGGAGCTGTTTTTT.

As DNA, the CDR3 is TGCGCCAGCAGCCAACTACGCGGGGGTTTGGATGAGCAGTTCTTC. Protein sequence: CASSQLRGGLDEQFF. The chain is built from TRBV4-3 and TRBJ2-1; 7 bases align to TRBD2. The V segment lost 2 bases and the J segment 8 bases; nucleotides outside the gene matches: 9. The CDR3 extends over 15 amino acids. CDR1 is LGHNA, CDR2 YSLEER, per germline.

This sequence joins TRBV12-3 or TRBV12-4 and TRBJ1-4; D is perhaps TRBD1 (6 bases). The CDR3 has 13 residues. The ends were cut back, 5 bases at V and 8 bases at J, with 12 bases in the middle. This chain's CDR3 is CASSLRTEEKLFF. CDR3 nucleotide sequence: TGTGCCAGCAGTCTACGGACAGAGGAAAAACTGTTTTTT.

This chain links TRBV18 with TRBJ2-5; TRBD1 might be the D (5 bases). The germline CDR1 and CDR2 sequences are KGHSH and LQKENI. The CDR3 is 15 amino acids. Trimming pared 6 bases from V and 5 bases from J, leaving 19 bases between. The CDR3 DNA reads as TGTGCCAGCTCGCCAACAACCGACAGCCCGGAGACCCAGTACTTC. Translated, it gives CASSPTTDSPETQYF. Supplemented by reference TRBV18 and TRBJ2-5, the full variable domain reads NAGVMQNPRHLVRRRGQEARLRCSPMKGHSHVYWYRQLPEEGLKFMVYLQKENIIDESGMPKERFSAEFPKEGPSILRIQQVVRGDSAAYFCASSPTTDSPETQYFGPGTRLLVL.

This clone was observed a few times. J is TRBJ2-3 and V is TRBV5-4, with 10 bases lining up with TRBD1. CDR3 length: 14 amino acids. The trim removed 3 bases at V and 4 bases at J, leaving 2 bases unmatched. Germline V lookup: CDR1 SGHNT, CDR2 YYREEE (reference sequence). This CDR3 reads CASSWDRGADTQYF. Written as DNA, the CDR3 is TGTGCCAGCAGCTGGGACAGGGGCGCAGATACGCAGTATTTT. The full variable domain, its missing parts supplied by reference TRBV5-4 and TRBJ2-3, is ETGVTQSPTHLIKTRGQQVTLRCSSQSGHNTVSWYQQALGQGPQFIFQYYREEENGRGNFPPRFSGLQFPNYSSELNVNALELDDSALYLCASSWDRGADTQYFGPGTRLTVL.

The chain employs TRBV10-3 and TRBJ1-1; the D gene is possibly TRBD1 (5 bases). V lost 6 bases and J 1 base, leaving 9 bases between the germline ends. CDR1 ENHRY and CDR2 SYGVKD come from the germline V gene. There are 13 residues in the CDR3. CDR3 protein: CAIRDTGNTEAFF. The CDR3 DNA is TGTGCCATCAGGGATACAGGGAACACTGAAGCTTTCTTT.

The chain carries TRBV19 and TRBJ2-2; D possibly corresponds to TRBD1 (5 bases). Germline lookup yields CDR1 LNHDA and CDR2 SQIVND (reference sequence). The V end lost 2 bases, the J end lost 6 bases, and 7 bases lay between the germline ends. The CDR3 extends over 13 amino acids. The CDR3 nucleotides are TGTGCCAGTAGTATACAGGGTCCCGGGGAGCTGTTTTTT. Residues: CASSIQGPGELFF.